This T cell receptor (beta chain) is from a study of T cells expressing NK-cell markers. Whole-study context: Most of the eight sequenced donors were HCMV-seropositive; one was seronegative.

TCRdb reprocessed the 5' RACE reads; each CDR3 protein has one entry and no DNA is given. The sample table includes roughly 280,000 distinct CDR3 sequences. Germline values: CDR1 SGHTA, CDR2 FQGNSA. The CDR3 length is 14 residues. V gene TRBV7-2 combines with J gene TRBJ1-3; with no DNA, the TCRdb D assignment of TRBD1 cannot be verified. The sequence derives from a man aged 18 to 29 in good health. Sequencing input: blood T cells: a sorted CD56 or NKG2C T cell subset, CD4+ or CD8+ T cells, or bulk PBMC T cells (not recorded which). The CDR3 sequence is CASSLGRTGNTIYF. Filled out from reference TRBV7-2 and TRBJ1-3, the complete variable domain reads GAGVSQSPSNKVTEKGKDVELRCDPISGHTALYWYRQSLGQGLEFLIYFQGNSAPDKSGLPSDRFSAERTGGSVSTLTIQRTQQEDSAVYLCASSLGRTGNTIYFGEGSWLTVV.